A single sample is the source of the 21 T cell receptor beta chains below, sequenced in a study of T cell responses to AZD1222 COVID-19 vaccine. Using immunoSEQ multiplex PCR, the repertoire was profiled, and TCRdb retains in-frame clones only, with some absent. The top ten hold around 4.3% of the sample, which has 90,000 to 120,000 clones, about nine tenths seen once. The sequencing used peripheral blood, collected on day 0 of AZD1222 vaccination. The receptors here all came from an adult in good health.

The V and J genes are TRBV18 and TRBJ1-5; D possibly corresponds to TRBD1 (5 bases). The ends were cut back, 3 bases at V and 5 bases at J, with 14 bases in the middle. In germline, CDR1 is KGHSH, CDR2 LQKENI. This CDR3 is 15 amino acids long. The CDR3 DNA follows: TGTGCCAGCTCACCCCTAGCCGGGACCTATCAGCCCCAGCATTTT. This gives the protein CASSPLAGTYQPQHF.

The V call is TRBV6-5, the J call TRBJ1-3; tentatively, D is TRBD1 (6 bases). Germline-derived CDR1 and CDR2 are MNHEY and SVGAGI. This CDR3 is built from 14 residues. V was clipped by 0 bases and J by 5 bases, with 8 bases between them. CDR3: CASSYSDSRNTIYF. In nucleotides, the CDR3 is TGTGCCAGCAGTTACTCGGACAGTAGAAACACCATATATTTT.

The V call is TRBV15, the J call TRBJ1-2, with D unclear. CDR1 and CDR2 (germline): LNHNV, YYDKDF (reference sequence). The V gene lost 1 base and the J gene lost 7 bases, with 10 bases spanning the gap. CDR3 length: 13 amino acids. CDR3 sequence: CATSRGRRGGYTF. The CDR3 bases are TGTGCCACCAGCAGAGGCCGACGAGGTGGCTACACCTTC.

The rearrangement joins TRBV7-3 to TRBJ2-7; D tentatively reads TRBD1 or TRBD2 (5 bases each). The CDR3 consists of 15 residues. CDR1 is SGHTA, CDR2 FQGTGA, per germline. Trimming stripped 5 bases from V and 1 base from J, with 15 bases between. The CDR3: CASSVDSEGSYEQYF. The CDR3 DNA is TGTGCCAGCAGCGTCGACAGCGAGGGGTCCTACGAGCAGTACTTC.

The chain is built from TRBV5-4 and TRBJ1-5; 7 nucleotides agree with TRBD1. This CDR3 has 14 residues. The ends lost 2 bases at V and 5 bases at J; junction bases unmatched: 4. Germline CDR1 reads SGHNT; CDR2 reads YYREEE (reference sequence). The DNA of the CDR3 is TGTGCCAGCAGCTTACAGGGGAATCATCAGCCCCAGCATTTT. This codes for CASSLQGNHQPQHF.

The J gene is TRBJ2-4, the V gene TRBV12-2; TRBD1 reflects the table's D call only, with no check against the DNA. TRBV12-2 is designated a pseudogene. This CDR3 is built from 13 residues. The CDR3 is CASRLVQGSIQYF. Written as DNA, the CDR3 is TGTGCAAGTCGCTTAGTGCAGGGGAGCATTCAGTACTTC.

The CDR3: CASSSQTGWTSNYGYTF. CDR3 nucleotide sequence: TGTGCCAGCAGTTCCCAGACAGGGTGGACTTCTAACTATGGCTACACCTTC. V and J are TRBV27 and TRBJ1-2, with 7 nucleotides matching TRBD1. The CDR3 sequence is 17 residues long. Germline loops: CDR1 MNHEY, CDR2 SMNVEV (reference sequence). Losses at the gene ends were 4 bases for V and 0 bases for J; bases not matched to a gene: 11.

The chain's CDR3 is CASSFTGGTDTQYF. CDR3 nucleotides: TGTGCCAGCAGCTTTACAGGGGGCACAGATACGCAGTATTTT. The chain couples TRBV7-3 to TRBJ2-3; 7 nucleotides align to TRBD1. The CDR3 has 14 amino acids. V shed 3 bases and J 1 base; nucleotides not matched to a gene: 1. Germline CDR1 is SGHTA and CDR2 is FQGTGA.

The chain is built from TRBV7-8 and TRBJ2-1; 9 bases align to TRBD1. V shed 3 bases, J shed 9 bases, and the junction held 12 bases outside the gene matches. Per the germline V gene, CDR1 is SGHVS and CDR2 is FQNEAQ. The CDR3 has 16 amino acids. The CDR3 DNA reads TGTGCCAGCAGCTTCATAATAGGGACAGGGCTGCGTGAGCAGTTCTTC. Translation: CASSFIIGTGLREQFF.

The V and J genes are TRBV6-2 or TRBV6-3 and TRBJ1-5; D ambiguous. This CDR3 region has 15 residues. Germline values: CDR1 MNHEY, CDR2 SVGEGT. Trimming took off 0 bases at V and 6 bases at J, with 12 bases between the two ends. CDR3 in amino acids: CASSYSSGLGQPQHF. The CDR3 DNA follows: TGTGCCAGCAGTTACTCATCCGGGTTGGGTCAGCCCCAGCATTTT.

The rearrangement uses TRBV6-2 or TRBV6-3 and TRBJ2-2, with D possibly TRBD2 on 5 matching bases. V lost 4 bases and J lost 2, with 8 bases in between. Germline lookup yields CDR1 MNHEY and CDR2 SVGEGT. The CDR3 runs 14 residues. The CDR3 DNA reads as TGTGCCAGCAGTTCGTGGACTAACACCGGGGAGCTGTTTTTT. Protein: CASSSWTNTGELFF.

In nucleotides, the CDR3 is TGTGCCAGCAGCGTAGGAGGGGGGACCACTGAAGCTTTCTTT. The encoded protein is CASSVGGGTTEAFF. This chain uses TRBV9 with TRBJ1-1; possible D gene TRBD1, 6 bases. V was shortened by 0 bases and J by 4 bases, with 10 bases between the two germline ends. The CDR3 loop spans 14 amino acids. The germline V gene encodes CDR1 SGDLS and CDR2 YYNGEE.

The rearrangement joins TRBV6-6 to TRBJ1-2; TRBD1 is a possible D gene (5 bases). There are 15 residues in the CDR3. Germline-derived CDR1 and CDR2 are MNHNY and SVGAGI (reference sequence). Trimming took off 6 bases at V and 4 bases at J, with 18 bases between the two ends. CDR3 bases: TGTGCCAGCAGATACCGAGGGACCGACCCCTATGGCTACACCTTC. This sequence encodes CASRYRGTDPYGYTF.

The gene calls are TRBV4-2 and TRBJ1-1, with D uncertain. V gave up 0 bases and J gave up 4 bases, with 9 bases separating them. Germline V gives CDR1 LGHNA, CDR2 YNFKEQ. CDR3 length: 14 amino acids. The CDR3: CASSQELVGTEAFF. Written as DNA, the CDR3 is TGTGCCAGCAGCCAAGAGCTGGTTGGCACTGAAGCTTTCTTT.

This rearrangement joins TRBV5-6 to TRBJ1-3, with a tentative D call TRBD1 (6 bases). Looked up from germline, CDR1 is SGHDT and CDR2 is YYEEEE. Trimming stripped 2 bases from V and 4 bases from J, with 13 bases between. CDR3 length: 15 residues. The DNA for the CDR3 is TGTGCCAGCAGCTTCGCTGCAGGGGCAGGAAACACCATATATTTT. It codes for CASSFAAGAGNTIYF. The full variable domain, completed using reference TRBV5-6 and TRBJ1-3, is DAGVTQSPTHLIKTRGQQVTLRCSPKSGHDTVSWYQQALGQGPQFIFQYYEEEERQRGNFPDRFSGHQFPNYSSELNVNALLLGDSALYLCASSFAAGAGNTIYFGEGSWLTVV.

V gene TRBV7-8 combines with J gene TRBJ2-3; 9 bases align to TRBD2. Germline V gene lookup returns CDR1 SGHVS and CDR2 FQNEAQ. The CDR3 contains 15 residues. Trimming removed 5 bases from V and 6 bases from J; junction bases left unmatched: 9. CDR3 sequence reads: CASSRGPSGEDTQYF. The CDR3 DNA is TGTGCCAGCAGCCGAGGGCCTAGCGGGGAGGATACGCAGTATTTT.

The V and J genes are TRBV7-9 and TRBJ1-5; 9 positions match TRBD1. The CDR3 extends over 16 amino acids. Germline V gene sequence: CDR1 SEHNR, CDR2 FQNEAQ (reference sequence). After removal of 5 bases from V and 0 bases from J, the junction contained 5 bases not matched to a gene. The CDR3 here is CASSPGQGISNQPQHF. CDR3 DNA sequence: TGTGCCAGCAGCCCGGGACAGGGTATTAGCAATCAGCCCCAGCATTTT.

V gene TRBV29-1 combines with J gene TRBJ1-2, with D maybe TRBD1 (6 bases). The length of the CDR3 is 11 residues. Germline V gene lookup returns CDR1 SQVTM and CDR2 ANQGSEA. The ends were cut back, 7 bases at V and 8 bases at J, with 14 bases in the middle. The CDR3 DNA reads TGCAGCGCTGGACAGTCCTTGGGCTACACCTTC. Protein sequence: CSAGQSLGYTF.

J is TRBJ2-3 and V is TRBV6-5, with D unresolved. V lost 6 bases to trimming and J lost 6 bases, with 13 bases between them. CDR1 is MNHEY, CDR2 SVGAGI, per germline. This CDR3 spans 13 amino acids. The CDR3 loop is CASSPPPGDTQYF. The CDR3 DNA is TGTGCCAGCAGCCCCCCGCCTGGGGATACGCAGTATTTT.

The chain is built from TRBV7-2 and TRBJ2-1, with D possibly being TRBD2 (5 bases). V was shortened by 1 base and J by 9 bases, with 16 bases between the two germline ends. This CDR3 has 15 residues. CDR1 is SGHTA, CDR2 FQGNSA, per germline. For the CDR3, the DNA is TGTGCCAGCAGCTTAGAAGCGGTAGGGCCGGGTGAGCAGTTCTTC. It codes for CASSLEAVGPGEQFF.

This rearrangement joins TRBV6-2 or TRBV6-3 to TRBJ1-3; D may be TRBD1 (6 bases). V was shortened by 4 bases and J by 4 bases, with 8 bases between the two germline ends. Germline CDR1 MNHEY, CDR2 SVGEGT. This CDR3 contains 13 residues. The CDR3 here is CASSSGAGNTIYF. DNA for the CDR3: TGTGCCAGCAGTTCAGGGGCCGGAAACACCATATATTTT.